The present TCR beta chain was sequenced within a study of beta chain features in type 1 diabetes. Study-wide results and limits: A potential PCR bias toward shorter templates would be equal in patient and control samples. Significant though moderate, a shortening of TCRB CDR3s appeared in all four CD4+ subsets of Type 1 diabetes patients. Lower insertion and higher deletion counts appeared at VDJ junctions in type 1 diabetes patients.

What was sequenced were expressed TCRB transcripts, since all of the isolated RNA had been reverse transcribed. Deep immunoSEQ sequencing covered naive, central memory and regulatory T cell samples. The data were produced by immunoSEQ multiplex PCR, yet TCRdb's version contains in-frame clones alone and is incomplete. The top ten hold roughly 0.015% of the sample, which has 300,000 or so clones, less than 15% seen once. With regard to this clone: What it binds is unknown.

The sequence came from a woman under 30 with type 1 diabetes. Sequencing input: naive CD4+ T cells from blood.

The CDR3 spells CASSLWAPKHYEQYF. CDR3 coding DNA: TGTGCCAGCAGCTTATGGGCCCCCAAACACTACGAGCAGTACTTC. This chain uses TRBV7-9 with TRBJ2-7; no clear D gene. The germline gives CDR1 SEHNR, CDR2 FQNEAQ (reference sequence). The germline V and J ends were trimmed by 2 bases and 3 bases, with 14 bases remaining between them. CDR3 length: 15 residues. The full variable domain, in which reference TRBV7-9 and TRBJ2-7 provide the parts outside the CDR3, is DTGVSQNPRHKITKRGQNVTFRCDPISEHNRLYWYRQTLGQGPEFLTYFQNEAQLEKSRLLSDRFSAERPKGSFSTLEIQRTEQGDSAMYLCASSLWAPKHYEQYFGPGTRLTVT.